The next 5 T cell receptor beta chains were all read from a single sample in a study of T cell therapy after organ transplantation. TCRdb's copy holds only in-frame clones and misses some; the assay was immunoSEQ multiplex PCR. The table has a few thousand clones, roughly two thirds seen once. Time point denoted: 20-29 weeks after completion of therapy. Their antigens are not known. Sequenced here: CD8+ T cells from blood, sampled after autologous CMV-specific T cell therapy. The source of these receptors is a human patient who had received a solid organ transplant and had CMV disease. The T cells may partly be graft donor cells.

The chain uses TRBV2 and TRBJ2-3, with 7 bases matching TRBD2. CDR1 and CDR2 (germline): SNHLY, FYNNEI. This CDR3 is built from 19 residues. Germline trimming cut 11 bases from V and 2 bases from J; bases unmatched to any gene: 25. CDR3 amino acids: CARAVGDAGPGRPTDTQYF. The CDR3 region has the DNA TGTGCCCGAGCGGTGGGAGACGCAGGACCCGGGAGGCCCACAGATACGCAGTATTTT.

V usage is TRBV19 and J usage is TRBJ2-4, with 8 bases that match TRBD1. Trimming cost V 5 bases and J 5 bases; bases outside gene matches: 8. This CDR3 spans 15 amino acids. CDR1 and CDR2 from the germline V gene are LNHDA and SQIVND (reference sequence). Here the CDR3 reads CASSEDREDENIQYF. As DNA, the CDR3 is TGTGCCAGTAGTGAGGACAGGGAGGATGAAAACATTCAGTACTTC.

The chain links TRBV13 to TRBJ2-3; D might be TRBD1 (5 bases). The V gene's germline CDR1 is PRHDT and CDR2 FYEKMQ (reference sequence). CDR3 length: 12 residues. V was shortened by 11 bases and J by 3 bases, with 12 bases between the two germline ends. CDR3 nucleotide sequence: TGTGCCTCGGCACAGGAAACAGATACGCAGTATTTT. As protein: CASAQETDTQYF.

The chain has TRBV6-1 and TRBJ2-2; D is unresolved. CDR3 length: 15 amino acids. The V end was cut by 5 bases, the J end by 1 base, with 11 bases between. CDR1 is MNHNS and CDR2 is SASEGT in the germline V gene. Here the CDR3 DNA reads TGTGCCAGCAGTACTCCTTGGAAGAACACCGGGGAGCTGTTTTTT. Translated: CASSTPWKNTGELFF.

V is TRBV27 and J is TRBJ2-1, with D perhaps TRBD1 or TRBD2 (6 bases each). CDR3 length equals 16 residues. Germline CDR1 and CDR2: MNHEY and SMNVEV (reference sequence). V was shortened by 4 bases and J by 5 bases, with 18 bases between the two germline ends. The CDR3 DNA sequence: TGTGCCAGCAGTTCCCGGGGGCTAGCAGCACACAATGAGCAGTTCTTC. It translates to CASSSRGLAAHNEQFF.